This T cell receptor beta chain was recovered during a study of blood T cells in healthy people across ages. Regarding the study as a whole: Researchers judged that diversity estimates from one million T cells fell short of true values. Since the PBMCs were unsorted, naive and antigen-experienced cells could not be conclusively compared.

V was clipped by 6 bases and J by 6 bases; unmatched bases: 5. The CDR3 has 15 residues. Germline CDR1 is MDHEN and CDR2 is SYDVKM. With respect to this clonotype: Its specificity is unknown.

Primers used in a second PCR of roughly 7 to 12 cycles were a sample-barcoded 5' primer and a J-beta primer mix. Each cDNA molecule carried a tag from a template-switch adaptor that contained 12 random nucleotides. A single record per CDR3 protein comes from TCRdb applying MiXCR to the 5' RACE reads. This table has about 900,000 distinct CDR3 sequences, 62% appearing once. V gene TRBV28 combines with J gene TRBJ2-1; 13 nucleotides agree with TRBD2. Sequenced: blood. The clonotype comes from a man aged 25 to 40 in good health. In nucleotides, the CDR3 is TGTGCCAGCAGGGCCACTAGCGGGGGGGGCAATGAGCAGTTCTTC. Its translation is CASRATSGGGNEQFF. Supplemented by reference TRBV28 and TRBJ2-1, the full variable domain reads DVKVTQSSRYLVKRTGEKVFLECVQDMDHENMFWYRQDPGLGLRLIYFSYDVKMKEKGDIPEGYSVSREKKERFSLILESASTNQTSMYLCASRATSGGGNEQFFGPGTRLTVL.